This entry features one T cell receptor beta chain sequence. Antigen: not known. The data are from a study of cytomegalovirus exposure and HLA in healthy donors. Across the whole study: Caucasian-associated ancestry cluster membership applied to over 80% of under 450 genotyped donors. Study conclusions and caveats: After further analysis at a later stage, around 17,000 TCR beta sequences were associated with HLA alleles at 0.05 false discovery rate. A later analysis revealed that TCR association rates differed between HLA loci, peaking at DRB1 and bottoming out at HLA-C. A missense variant in DCLRE1C was later tied to TCR beta V- and J-gene trimming.

The PCR used 60 Vbeta and 13 Jbeta primers. Repertoires were generated with immunoSEQ multiplex PCR, while TCRdb's copy carries only in-frame clones and drops some. This sample has 85,000 to 130,000 clones, with about three quarters found just once. Sample: PBMCs. The sequence came from a young woman in good health and CMV-seropositive.

CDR3 sequence (DNA): TGTGCCAGCAGCTGGGGACAGAGGAACACTGAAGCTTTCTTT. Amino acids: CASSWGQRNTEAFF. The chain links TRBV2 to TRBJ1-1; 7 bases fit TRBD1. CDR1 and CDR2 (germline): SNHLY, FYNNEI. V gave up 6 bases and J gave up 1 base; unmatched junction bases: 5. The CDR3 sequence is 14 residues long.